This T cell receptor (beta chain) was identified during a study of beta chain features in type 1 diabetes. Study-wide results and limits: PCR may have favored shorter templates equally in patients and controls.

As every portion of the isolated RNA was reverse transcribed, the sequencing read expressed TCRB transcripts. Produced via immunoSEQ multiplex PCR; TCRdb's table is partial and in-frame only. The sample contains under 450,000 clones, approximately 15% of which appear only once. CDR3 size: 15 residues. Looked up from germline, CDR1 is GTSNPN and CDR2 is SVGIG (reference sequence). The junction had 5 bases not matched to a gene; V was cut back by 2 bases and J by 2 bases. Notes on this clone: Antigen: not known.

The sequence came from a young man in good health. The sequenced sample was naive CD4+ T cells from blood. This chain connects TRBV30 to TRBJ1-3; 8 bases are shared with TRBD1. Here the CDR3 DNA reads TGTGCCTGGAGTTTCAGGACAGGGACTGGAAACACCATATATTTT. Amino acid sequence: CAWSFRTGTGNTIYF.